The rows below give T cell receptor beta chains drawn from one sample of a study of cytomegalovirus exposure and HLA in healthy donors. Generated by immunoSEQ multiplex PCR, the TCRdb table keeps only in-frame clones and is missing some. The sample records about 180,000 clones, approximately 84% being singletons. The sample comprised PBMCs. The source of these receptors is a girl aged 10-17 years in good health and CMV-seropositive. Each CDR3 is given with its conserved first and last residue. A D gene is named only where the DNA matches it firmly. The listing skips clone size in some rows; elsewhere it reads once, few, many or a size class.

size,J,V,D,CDR3,DNA
-,TRBJ1-6,TRBV4-1,TRBD1,CASSRGQGDNSPLHF,TGCGCCAGCAGCCGCGGACAGGGGGATAATTCACCCCTCCACTTT
-,TRBJ2-2,TRBV7-9,-,CASSLVSGTRGNTGELFF,TGTGCCAGCAGCTTAGTTTCCGGGACAAGGGGGAACACCGGGGAGCTGTTTTTT
-,TRBJ1-1,TRBV10-3,-,CAISETSKGENTEAFF,TGTGCCATCAGTGAGACGAGTAAGGGGGAAAACACTGAAGCTTTCTTT
-,TRBJ2-4,TRBV14,-,CASSQGLEAKNIQYF,TGTGCCAGCAGCCAAGGGTTAGAGGCCAAAAACATTCAGTACTTC
few,TRBJ2-5,TRBV5-1,TRBD2,CASSPSLYSGSETQYF,TGCGCCAGCAGCCCCTCACTTTATAGCGGGAGTGAGACCCAGTACTTC
few,TRBJ2-7,TRBV6-1,-,CASSEGEIGSDYF,TGTGCCAGCAGTGAAGGAGAGATCGGGAGTGACTACTTC
-,TRBJ1-3,TRBV4-3,-,CASSQDRTASGNTIYF,TGCGCCAGCAGCCAAGATAGGACAGCCTCTGGAAACACCATATATTTT
few,TRBJ1-1,TRBV14,-,CASSQDVTGYTEAFF,TGTGCCAGCAGCCAAGATGTAACAGGGTACACTGAAGCTTTCTTT
-,TRBJ2-3,TRBV7-6,TRBD2,CASSPEREFSDTQYF,TGTGCCAGCAGCCCCGAGCGGGAGTTCTCAGATACGCAGTATTTT
-,TRBJ2-7,TRBV19,-,CASSDVRQGSYEQYF,TGTGCCAGTTCAGACGTGCGCCAGGGTTCCTACGAGCAGTACTTC
few,TRBJ2-3,TRBV7-8,-,CASSLVSAAASTDTQYF,TGTGCCAGCAGCTTGGTGTCCGCGGCGGCTAGCACAGATACGCAGTATTTT
-,TRBJ1-1,TRBV7-9,-,CASSLAGYLNTEAFF,TGTGCCAGCAGCTTAGCGGGCTATTTGAACACTGAAGCTTTCTTT
-,TRBJ1-1,TRBV29-1,-,CSVPSVPGELNTEAFF,TGCAGCGTCCCCAGTGTTCCAGGGGAACTGAACACTGAAGCTTTCTTT
-,TRBJ2-1,TRBV7-2,-,CASSLGLPGNEQFF,TGTGCCAGCAGCTTAGGACTCCCTGGCAATGAGCAGTTCTTC
-,TRBJ1-5,TRBV6-5,TRBD1,CASRQATGGQPQHF,TGTGCCAGCAGGCAGGCGACAGGGGGCCAGCCCCAGCATTTT
-,TRBJ2-3,TRBV6-5,-,CASSYSRADTQYF,TGTGCCAGCAGTTACTCACGAGCAGATACGCAGTATTTT
-,TRBJ1-1,TRBV2,TRBD1,CASSAKGTDMNTEAFF,TGTGCCAGCAGTGCAAAGGGGACAGACATGAACACTGAAGCTTTCTTT
-,TRBJ1-2,TRBV6-5,TRBD1,CASTRDRSNYGYTF,TGTGCCAGCACTCGGGACAGGAGCAACTATGGCTACACCTTC
-,TRBJ2-1,TRBV7-8,-,CASSVRQVGGNEQFF,TGTGCCAGCAGCGTACGACAGGTAGGGGGCAATGAGCAGTTCTTC
-,TRBJ2-7,TRBV10-1,-,CASSESQAGDYEQYF,TGCGCCAGCAGTGAGTCCCAGGCAGGGGACTACGAGCAGTACTTC
-,TRBJ2-7,TRBV5-6,TRBD2,CASSLTGGSGEQYF,TGTGCCAGCAGCTTAACGGGAGGGTCCGGCGAGCAGTACTTC
-,TRBJ1-1,TRBV29-1,-,CSVPGAFF,TGCAGCGTTCCCGGAGCTTTCTTT
-,TRBJ2-7,TRBV10-2,TRBD2,CASSDTSGIYEQYF,TGCGCCAGCAGTGATACTAGCGGTATATACGAGCAGTACTTC
-,TRBJ2-2,TRBV27,-,CASSGHLYTGELFF,TGTGCCAGCAGTGGACACCTGTACACCGGGGAGCTGTTTTTT
-,TRBJ1-2,TRBV5-6,TRBD1,CASSLAEGANYGYTF,TGTGCCAGCAGCTTGGCGGAGGGGGCGAACTATGGCTACACCTTC
once,TRBJ2-3,TRBV7-8,-,CASSLREIRTDTQYF,TGTGCCAGCAGCCTCAGGGAAATCAGGACAGATACGCAGTATTTT
few,TRBJ2-1,TRBV29-1,TRBD2,CSGTSTEQFF,TGCAGCGGGACTAGCACTGAGCAGTTCTTC
-,TRBJ2-2,TRBV2,TRBD2,CASVATSGSPNTGELFF,TGTGCCAGCGTAGCCACTAGCGGGAGTCCGAACACCGGGGAGCTGTTTTTT
-,TRBJ2-3,TRBV5-1,-,CASSLVGNAPDTQYF,TGCGCCAGCAGCTTGGTGGGCAACGCTCCAGATACGCAGTATTTT
-,TRBJ1-2,TRBV10-1,-,CASSPAGEPNYGYTF,TGCGCCAGCAGCCCGGCAGGTGAACCGAACTATGGCTACACCTTC
-,TRBJ2-5,TRBV4-1,TRBD2,CASSQVVAGAQETQYF,TGCGCCAGCAGCCAAGTAGTAGCGGGAGCGCAAGAGACCCAGTACTTC
-,TRBJ1-2,TRBV30,-,CAWGGTAYGYTF,TGTGCCTGGGGCGGGACTGCGTATGGCTACACCTTC
once,TRBJ1-5,TRBV6-5,-,CASSYSILPGGQPQHF,TGTGCCAGCAGTTACTCGATCCTCCCCGGGGGTCAGCCCCAGCATTTT
-,TRBJ1-5,TRBV18,TRBD1,CASSLTGAGIGQPQHF,TGTGCCAGCTCGCTCACAGGGGCGGGGATCGGGCAGCCCCAGCATTTT
few,TRBJ2-7,TRBV6-1,TRBD2,CASSDSGRVQYF,TGTGCCAGCAGCGATAGCGGGAGAGTGCAGTACTTC
once,TRBJ2-3,TRBV19,TRBD2,CASSRLTSGRAGDTQYF,TGTGCCAGTAGTAGGCTGACTAGCGGGAGGGCCGGGGATACGCAGTATTTT
-,TRBJ1-5,TRBV18,TRBD1,CASSPAPGQGTHSNQPQHF,TGTGCCAGCTCACCTGCTCCGGGACAGGGAACTCATAGCAATCAGCCCCAGCATTTT
-,TRBJ1-1,TRBV9,-,CASSVAGVAEAFF,TGTGCCAGCAGCGTAGCAGGGGTAGCTGAAGCTTTCTTT
-,TRBJ2-3,TRBV6-6,-,CASSYSEVSTDTQYF,TGTGCCAGCAGTTACTCGGAAGTCAGCACAGATACGCAGTACTTT
once,TRBJ1-1,TRBV4-3,-,CASSQVSFWTTTTEAFF,TGCGCCAGCAGCCAAGTATCGTTCTGGACAACTACAACTGAAGCTTTCTTT
-,TRBJ1-1,TRBV27,TRBD1,CASSRPGQGARTEAFF,TGTGCCAGCAGTCGCCCGGGACAGGGGGCGCGAACTGAAGCTTTCTTT
-,TRBJ2-7,TRBV4-3,TRBD2,CASSQGLAGVQGYEQYF,TGCGCCAGCAGCCAAGGGCTAGCGGGAGTTCAAGGTTACGAGCAGTACTTC
-,TRBJ2-2,TRBV12-5,-,CASEPNTGELFF,TGTGCTAGTGAGCCGAACACCGGGGAGCTGTTTTTT
-,TRBJ1-6,TRBV19,-,CASSMRSTGFNSPLHF,TGTGCCAGTAGTATGAGGTCGACAGGATTTAATTCACCCCTCCACTTT
-,TRBJ2-7,TRBV5-6,-,CASTERQGAYEQYF,TGTGCCAGCACCGAAAGACAAGGGGCCTACGAGCAGTACTTC
-,TRBJ1-2,TRBV6-6,TRBD1,CASSYQRGQTNYGYTF,TGTGCCAGCAGTTACCAACGGGGACAGACTAACTATGGCTACACCTTC
few,TRBJ1-2,TRBV5-1,TRBD1,CASSRGTVNGYTF,TGCGCCAGCAGCAGAGGGACAGTCAATGGCTACACCTTC
-,TRBJ1-1,TRBV18,-,CASSPMDTFPEAFF,TGTGCCAGCTCACCGATGGACACCTTTCCTGAAGCTTTCTTT
few,TRBJ1-1,TRBV6-5,-,CASSPPRTVNTEAFF,TGTGCCAGCAGTCCCCCAAGGACAGTTAACACTGAAGCTTTCTTT
-,TRBJ2-5,TRBV9,-,CASSVGIDWYQETQYF,TGTGCCAGCAGCGTAGGGATTGACTGGTACCAAGAGACCCAGTACTTC
few,TRBJ2-4,TRBV4-2,TRBD2,CASSRRLAGVPPDIQYF,TGTGCCAGCAGCCGAAGACTAGCGGGAGTACCTCCGGACATTCAGTACTTC
-,TRBJ1-5,TRBV6-1,TRBD1,CASSGRPGGAGNQPQHF,TGTGCCAGCAGTGGCCGTCCAGGGGGCGCTGGCAATCAGCCCCAGCATTTT
-,TRBJ2-1,TRBV7-2,TRBD2,CASSLGLAVYNEQFF,TGTGCCAGCAGCTTGGGACTAGCGGTCTACAATGAGCAGTTCTTC